This T cell receptor beta chain came from a study of blood T cell repertoires in COVID-19. Study-level information: The United States, Italy and Spain were the sources of the acute and convalescent COVID-19 samples.

The assay was immunoSEQ multiplex PCR, and TCRdb's table has in-frame clones only and misses some. Seen here are more than 200,000 clones, more than 70% observed once, and the top ten hold 2% to 2.5%. Deletions cut 4 bases from V and 8 bases from J, with 15 bases between. This CDR3 has 14 amino acids. The V gene's germline CDR1 is SGHNT and CDR2 YYREEE (reference sequence). The TCR originated in a woman aged 40 to 55 who had recovered from COVID-19. The chain couples TRBV5-4 to TRBJ1-4; D may be TRBD1 (6 bases). Sequencing used peripheral blood. The CDR3 region has the DNA TGTGCCAGCAGCCCCCCAGGGGTACAAGAAAAACTGTTTTTT. It codes for CASSPPGVQEKLFF.